This T cell receptor beta chain is drawn from a study of neoadjuvant anti-PD-1 for oral cavity cancer. The sample's time point: after neoadjuvant nivolumab, at surgical resection. Patients had newly diagnosed, untreated stage II-IVA oral cavity squamous cell carcinoma. The patients had HPV-negative, locally advanced oral cavity squamous cell carcinoma. The CDR3 is made up of 12 amino acids. V shed 2 bases and J shed 3 bases, with 4 bases lying between them. Germline V CDR1 and CDR2: SGHRS, YFSETQ. Some clones are missing from TCRdb's copy, which holds only in-frame ones; the method was immunoSEQ multiplex PCR. Found here are about 25,000 clones, about 26% of them singletons; the top ten hold about 17%. This clone is medium-sized in the sample.

Source: tumor tissue, taken after nivolumab (anti-PD-1) treatment. The TCR originated in a person between 35 and 79 years old with oral cavity squamous cell carcinoma. The chain carries TRBV5-1 and TRBJ2-3; D is undetermined. In DNA form, the CDR3 reads TGCGCCAGCAGCTTCTTTACAGATACGCAGTATTTT. This gives the protein CASSFFTDTQYF.